This is a list of T cell receptor beta chains from one sample in a study of PD-L1 blockade in urothelial cancer. Repertoires were generated with immunoSEQ multiplex PCR, while TCRdb's copy carries only in-frame clones and drops some. The sample lists roughly 42,000 clones, more than 75% seen once, with about 2.9% in the top ten. This material consisted of PBMCs, taken around atezolizumab (anti-PD-L1) treatment. The source of these receptors is a man between 65 and 85 years old with urothelial cancer. The CDR3 runs from the conserved cysteine through the conserved F or W. The D gene is left open where the match is weak. The listing skips clone size in some rows; elsewhere it reads once, few, many or a size class.

TRBV19	15	TRBD1	TRBJ2-1	-	TGTGCCAGTAGTACGAGGGACAGTTCTTACAATGAGCAGTTCTTC	CASSTRDSSYNEQFF
TRBV19	15	-	TRBJ2-1	-	TGTGCCAGTAGTCTCTGGACAGAAGGGCCCAATGAGCAGTTCTTC	CASSLWTEGPNEQFF
TRBV5-1	16	TRBD1	TRBJ2-7	-	TGCGCCAGCAGCTTGAGACAGGGGGATACCGCCTACGAGCAGTACTTC	CASSLRQGDTAYEQYF
TRBV4-1	15	-	TRBJ1-2	-	TGCGCCAGCAGCCAAGGCGGACAGCTTAACTATGGCTACACCTTC	CASSQGGQLNYGYTF
TRBV6-5	14	-	TRBJ2-3	-	TGTGCCAGCAGTTACTCTGGACTCACAGATACGCAGTATTTT	CASSYSGLTDTQYF
TRBV2	13	-	TRBJ2-7	-	TGTGCCAGCAGCCAGGGATACTCCTACGAGCAGTACTTC	CASSQGYSYEQYF
TRBV30	15	-	TRBJ2-5	-	TGTGCCTGGAGTGTACGATTAGCGGACCAAGAGACCCAGTACTTC	CAWSVRLADQETQYF
TRBV6-1	13	TRBD1	TRBJ1-1	-	TGTGCCAGCAGGGGACAGGGCATTGCTGAAGCTTTCTTT	CASRGQGIAEAFF
TRBV5-1	15	-	TRBJ2-5	once	TGCGCCAGCAGCTTGGACAGGGCAAGCCAAGAGACCCAGTACTTC	CASSLDRASQETQYF
TRBV27	14	-	TRBJ2-7	-	TGTGCCAGCAAAGGGGGTTCTGGCTCCTACGAGCAGTACTTC	CASKGGSGSYEQYF
TRBV6-5	14	TRBD1	TRBJ1-4	few	TGTGCCAGCAGGGAGGGGGCCGCTAATGAAAAACTGTTTTTT	CASREGAANEKLFF
TRBV4-2	12	TRBD1	TRBJ2-1	-	TGTGCCAGCAGCCACACAGGGGATGAGCAGTTCTTC	CASSHTGDEQFF
TRBV10-3	13	-	TRBJ1-1	-	TGTGCCATCACCGGGTCGGGAGGCACTGAAGCTTTCTTT	CAITGSGGTEAFF
TRBV16	18	TRBD2	TRBJ2-1	-	TGTGCCAGCAGCCAAACGGAGTGGACTAGCGGGAGGGTCAATGAGCAGTTCTTC	CASSQTEWTSGRVNEQFF
TRBV4-3	13	-	TRBJ2-7	-	TGCGCCAGCAGCGAGGACAGAAAATACGAGCAGTACTTC	CASSEDRKYEQYF
TRBV20-1	11	-	TRBJ2-7	-	TGCAGTGCTAGACCCATCTACGAGCAGTACTTC	CSARPIYEQYF
TRBV9	15	TRBD2	TRBJ2-5	-	TGTGCCAGCAGCCCCGGAAGCGGGATGGGAGAGACCCAGTACTTC	CASSPGSGMGETQYF
TRBV9	16	-	TRBJ2-7	few	TGTGCCAGCAGCGTAGGAAATGGCGGAGCGAGGAACGAGCAGTACTTC	CASSVGNGGARNEQYF